A selection of T cell receptor beta chains follows, all from one sample in a study of T cell changes during pregnancy in multiple sclerosis. Sequenced by immunoSEQ multiplex PCR; TCRdb stores in-frame clones only, minus some. The data show tens of thousands of clones, with 85% to 95% seen just once and less than 4% held by the top ten. The sample in question was CD8+ T cells from peripheral blood mononuclear cells, obtained in the third trimester of pregnancy. These receptors were obtained from a female donor in good health, enrolled as a control in a pregnancy study. Each CDR3 is given with its conserved first and last residue. Each record gives: clone size, D gene, J gene, V gene, CDR3 protein, CDR3 DNA. A D gene is named only where the DNA matches it firmly. Not all rows give a size; the values are once, few, many and, for expanded clones, a class.

>NA|NA|TRBJ2-7|TRBV9
CASSVGSGDTYEQYF
TGTGCCAGCAGCGTAGGGTCAGGGGATACCTACGAGCAGTACTTC
>NA|TRBD1|TRBJ1-2|TRBV19
CASYAPVTGYGYTF
TGTGCCAGTTACGCCCCCGTGACAGGGTATGGCTACACCTTC
>NA|NA|TRBJ1-4|TRBV4-3
CASSHQFRGSNEKLFF
TGCGCCAGCAGCCACCAATTTCGGGGTAGTAATGAAAAACTGTTTTTT
>NA|TRBD1|TRBJ2-7|TRBV27
CASTTGTGVNEQYF
TGTGCCAGCACAACCGGGACAGGGGTAAACGAGCAGTACTTC
>NA|TRBD1|TRBJ1-1|TRBV27
CASSPRTGGITEAFF
TGTGCCAGCAGTCCCCGGACAGGGGGTATTACTGAAGCTTTCTTT
>NA|NA|TRBJ2-3|TRBV27
CASSLAQGRTSSPDTQYF
TGTGCCAGCAGTTTAGCCCAGGGGAGGACTAGTTCCCCAGATACGCAGTATTTT
>NA|NA|TRBJ1-4|TRBV7-7
CASSFKNVLQATNEKLFF
TGTGCTAGCAGCTTCAAAAACGTATTACAGGCTACTAATGAAAAACTGTTTTTT
>NA|TRBD1|TRBJ1-2|TRBV27
CASSPSTGVDGYTF
TGTGCCAGCAGTCCATCGACAGGGGTGGATGGCTACACCTTC
>NA|NA|TRBJ1-5|TRBV30
CAWSESGAFNQPQHF
TGTGCCTGGTCTGAGTCGGGTGCGTTCAATCAGCCCCAGCATTTT
>NA|NA|TRBJ1-1|TRBV4-3
CASSQDRGSRTEAFF
TGCGCCAGCAGCCAAGATCGCGGGTCGAGGACTGAAGCTTTCTTT
>NA|TRBD1|TRBJ2-7|TRBV7-9
CASSTTGQGAYEQYF
TGTGCCAGCAGCACTACGGGACAGGGGGCCTACGAGCAGTACTTC
>NA|NA|TRBJ1-1|TRBV19
CASSPRQWNTEAFF
TGTGCCAGTAGTCCTCGACAGTGGAACACTGAAGCTTTCTTT
>NA|NA|TRBJ2-7|TRBV29-1
CSVAGDSYEQYF
TGCAGCGTTGCAGGGGACTCCTACGAGCAGTACTTC
>NA|TRBD1|TRBJ2-5|TRBV7-9
CASSVYGTGQETQYF
TGTGCCAGCAGCGTTTACGGGACAGGCCAAGAGACCCAGTACTTC
>NA|NA|TRBJ2-1|TRBV27
CASSLPSTEEHEQFF
TGTGCCAGCAGTCTACCGTCGACCGAGGAACATGAGCAGTTCTTC
>NA|NA|TRBJ1-5|TRBV27
CASSPFPQDLNQPQHF
TGTGCCAGCAGTCCCTTTCCACAGGATCTCAATCAGCCCCAGCATTTT
>NA|NA|TRBJ1-4|TRBV9
CASTGFENEKLFF
TGTGCCAGTACCGGGTTCGAAAATGAAAAACTGTTTTTT
>NA|NA|TRBJ1-2|TRBV5-6
CASSPLSGEGNYGYTF
TGTGCCAGCAGCCCGCTCTCAGGGGAGGGTAACTATGGCTACACCTTC
>NA|NA|TRBJ2-3|TRBV6-5
CASSPGDPSTDTQYF
TGTGCCAGCAGCCCAGGGGATCCCTCGACAGATACGCAGTATTTT
>NA|TRBD1|TRBJ1-1|TRBV2
CASLDRGRLKAFF
TGTGCCAGCTTAGACAGGGGGCGATTGAAAGCTTTCTTT
>NA|NA|TRBJ1-2|TRBV29-1
CSVEHSYGYTF
TGCAGCGTTGAACACAGCTATGGCTACACCTTC
>once|TRBD2|TRBJ2-7|TRBV7-2
CASSPRGVNYEQYF
TGTGCCAGCAGCCCCCGGGGGGTTAACTACGAGCAGTACTTC
>NA|TRBD1|TRBJ2-1|TRBV4-3
CASSQEGTGGYNEQFF
TGCGCCAGCAGCCAAGAGGGGACAGGGGGCTACAATGAGCAGTTCTTC
>NA|TRBD1|TRBJ1-6|TRBV9
CASSETGAKSAPLHF
TGTGCCAGCAGCGAGACAGGGGCAAAATCGGCACCCCTCCACTTT
>NA|NA|TRBJ2-1|TRBV29-1
CSALGTIYNEQFF
TGCAGCGCACTGGGCACGATCTACAATGAGCAGTTCTTC
>NA|TRBD1|TRBJ1-3|TRBV9
CASSPGTAPGNTIYF
TGTGCCAGCAGCCCCGGGACAGCTCCTGGAAACACCATATATTTT
>NA|TRBD1|TRBJ1-3|TRBV5-1
CASSLPPHQGQGAGNTIYF
TGCGCCAGCAGCTTGCCCCCTCACCAGGGACAGGGGGCTGGAAACACCATATATTTT
>NA|NA|TRBJ1-1|TRBV10-2
CASRAGFTEAFF
TGCGCCAGCAGGGCGGGGTTCACTGAAGCTTTCTTT
>NA|NA|TRBJ2-7|TRBV15
CATPTSTYEQYF
TGTGCCACCCCAACTAGCACCTACGAGCAGTACTTC
>NA|TRBD1|TRBJ1-4|TRBV6-1
CASSELGEGASNEKLFF
TGTGCCAGCAGTGAATTGGGTGAGGGGGCTTCTAATGAAAAACTGTTTTTT
>NA|NA|TRBJ2-1|TRBV4-1
CASSQDTPTWRNEQFF
TGCGCCAGCAGCCAAGATACCCCAACCTGGAGGAATGAGCAGTTCTTC
>NA|TRBD1|TRBJ1-1|TRBV30
CAWSNPYRGTDTEAFF
TGTGCCTGGAGTAACCCATACAGGGGAACGGACACTGAAGCTTTCTTT
>once|NA|TRBJ1-2|TRBV11-2
CASSLGAVDYGYTF
TGTGCCAGCAGCTTAGGGGCTGTCGACTATGGCTACACCTTC
>once|TRBD2|TRBJ2-1|TRBV9
CASSGDHTSGENYNEQFF
TGTGCCAGCAGCGGGGACCATACTAGCGGGGAAAACTACAATGAGCAGTTCTTC
>NA|NA|TRBJ2-3|TRBV7-2
CASSFNQGRSDTQYF
TGTGCCAGCAGCTTTAATCAGGGAAGATCAGATACGCAGTATTTT
>NA|TRBD1|TRBJ2-2|TRBV11-2
CASRMTGLGTGELFF
TGTGCCAGCAGAATGACAGGGTTGGGCACCGGGGAGCTGTTTTTT
>NA|TRBD2|TRBJ2-3|TRBV27
CASSPSGGASNTQYF
TGTGCCAGCAGTCCAAGCGGGGGGGCATCAAATACGCAGTATTTT
>NA|TRBD2|TRBJ2-3|TRBV11-3
CASSSSGGPDTQYF
TGTGCCAGCAGCTCGAGCGGGGGGCCAGATACGCAGTATTTT
>once|TRBD1|TRBJ1-2|TRBV15
CATSSLGTGEGYTF
TGTGCCACCAGCAGTCTAGGGACAGGGGAAGGCTACACCTTC
>NA|NA|TRBJ1-2|TRBV6-5
CASSYSTGSHGYTF
TGTGCCAGCAGTTACTCGACTGGATCCCATGGCTACACCTTC
>NA|TRBD2|TRBJ2-7|TRBV7-2
CASSPRLAGGSYEQYF
TGTGCCAGCAGCCCAAGACTAGCGGGGGGATCCTACGAGCAGTACTTC
>NA|TRBD1|TRBJ1-1|TRBV11-3
CASSLGFLSTDRGMNTEAFF
TGTGCCAGCAGCTTAGGTTTCTTATCCACCGACAGGGGCATGAACACTGAAGCTTTCTTT
>NA|NA|TRBJ2-2|TRBV4-2
CASSQGEGESHTGELFF
TGTGCCAGCAGCCAAGGCGAGGGAGAATCCCACACCGGGGAGCTGTTTTTT
>NA|NA|TRBJ2-7|TRBV27
CASSSGSYEQYF
TGTGCCAGCAGTTCGGGTTCCTACGAGCAGTACTTC
>NA|TRBD1|TRBJ1-6|TRBV11-3
CASSPTGGTSPLHF
TGTGCCAGCAGCCCGACAGGGGGCACTTCACCCCTCCACTTT
>once|TRBD1|TRBJ2-5|TRBV7-9
CASTSGTAIEYQETQYF
TGTGCCAGCACATCCGGGACAGCTATTGAGTACCAAGAGACCCAGTACTTC
>NA|NA|TRBJ1-6|TRBV5-5
CASSLGRSLSYNSPLHF
TGTGCCAGCAGCTTGGGCCGCTCACTCTCCTATAATTCACCCCTCCACTTT
>NA|TRBD1|TRBJ2-5|TRBV13
CASSLGRTGYQETQYF
TGTGCCAGCAGCTTAGGCCGGACAGGGTACCAAGAGACCCAGTACTTC
>NA|NA|TRBJ2-3|TRBV5-6
CASSGNRADTQYF
TGTGCCAGCAGCGGTAACAGGGCAGATACGCAGTATTTT
>NA|NA|TRBJ2-1|TRBV7-2
CASSPTIDPPGSSYNEQFF
TGTGCCAGCAGCCCCACTATAGACCCCCCCGGGAGCTCCTACAATGAGCAGTTCTTC
>NA|NA|TRBJ1-6|TRBV4-1
CASSHGDSPLHF
TGCGCCAGCAGCCACGGGGATTCACCCCTCCACTTT